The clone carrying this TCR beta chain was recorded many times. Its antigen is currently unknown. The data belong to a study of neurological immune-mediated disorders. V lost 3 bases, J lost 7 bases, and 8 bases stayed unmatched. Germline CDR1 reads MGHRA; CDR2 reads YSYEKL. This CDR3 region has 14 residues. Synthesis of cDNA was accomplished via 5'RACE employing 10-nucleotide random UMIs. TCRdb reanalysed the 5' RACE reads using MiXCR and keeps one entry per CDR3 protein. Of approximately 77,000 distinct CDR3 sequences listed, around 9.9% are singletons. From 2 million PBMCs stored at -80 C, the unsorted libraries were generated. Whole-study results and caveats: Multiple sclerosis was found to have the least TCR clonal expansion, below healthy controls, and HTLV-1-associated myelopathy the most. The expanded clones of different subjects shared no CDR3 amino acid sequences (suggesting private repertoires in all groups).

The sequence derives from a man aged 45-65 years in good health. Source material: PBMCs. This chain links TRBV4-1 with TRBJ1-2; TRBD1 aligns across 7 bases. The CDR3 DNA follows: TGCGCCAGCAGCCATGATTATGACAGGGTTGGCTACACCTTC. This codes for CASSHDYDRVGYTF.